One sample yielded the 16 T cell receptor beta chains listed below, sequenced in a study of vaccination effects on CD4 cells after COVID-19. TCRdb keeps only in-frame clones here, not all; method: immunoSEQ multiplex PCR. The table records about 25,000 clones, around 73% of them present only once. An approximately 10-day culture period preceded the isolation of CD4+ T cells. Their antigens are not known. This specimen was CD4+ T cells from PBMCs cultured without peptide, taken before COVID-19 vaccination. The receptors stem from a human donor who received a COVID-19 vaccine.

The V gene is TRBV18, the J gene TRBJ1-1; D perhaps matches TRBD1 (5 bases). Trimming removed 4 bases at V and 2 bases at J, with 14 bases between. Germline loops: CDR1 KGHSH, CDR2 LQKENI. The length of the CDR3 is 15 residues. CDR3 nucleotide sequence: TGTGCCAGCTCACGCACGACAGATTTTAACACTGAAGCTTTCTTT. Translation: CASSRTTDFNTEAFF.

The rearrangement links TRBV14 to TRBJ1-3, with D possibly being TRBD1 (5 bases). CDR3 length: 14 residues. Germline V gives CDR1 SGHDN, CDR2 FVKESK. Trimming removed 0 bases from V and 9 bases from J, with 12 bases in between. CDR3 nucleotides: TGTGCCAGCAGCCAAGACCCCCTCGGGGGCACCATATATTTT. Translated, it gives CASSQDPLGGTIYF.

This chain joins TRBV19 and TRBJ2-4, with 8 bases matching TRBD1. CDR1 is LNHDA and CDR2 is SQIVND in the germline V gene (reference sequence). The CDR3 has 18 residues. V lost 4 bases to trimming and J lost 3 bases; unmatched junction nucleotides: 14. This chain's CDR3 is CASSKGGRGLVDKNIQYF. The DNA of the CDR3 is TGTGCCAGTAGTAAGGGGGGCAGGGGGCTTGTGGACAAAAACATTCAGTACTTC.

J is TRBJ2-5 and V is TRBV5-4, with 10 bases identical to TRBD2. J gave up 1 base and V 1 base, and 7 bases lay outside the gene matches. Germline V CDR1 and CDR2: SGHNT, YYREEE (reference sequence). The CDR3 is 17 residues long. CDR3 sequence (DNA): TGTGCCAGCAGCTTGACCCTACTAGCGGGGATCCAAGAGACCCAGTACTTC. Translation gives CASSLTLLAGIQETQYF.

The rearrangement uses TRBV6-2 or TRBV6-3 and TRBJ1-1; the D is unclear. CDR1 MNHEY and CDR2 SVGEGT come from the germline V gene. This CDR3 has 15 amino acids. V was pared by 2 bases and J by 0 bases, with 10 bases between. This CDR3 reads CASSYKGGLNTEAFF. The CDR3 DNA reads as TGTGCCAGCAGTTACAAGGGAGGACTGAACACTGAAGCTTTCTTT.

This clone appeared a few times. This chain links TRBV10-3 with TRBJ2-1, with 10 bases matching TRBD2. The CDR3 length is 16 residues. Unmatched junction bases numbered 9, after V lost 10 bases and J lost 0 bases. Germline V gene lookup returns CDR1 ENHRY and CDR2 SYGVKD. Written as DNA, the CDR3 is TGTGCCACCCAAGGACTAGCGGAGAGCTCCTACAATGAGCAGTTCTTC. Its protein product is CATQGLAESSYNEQFF.

The chain employs TRBV5-4 and TRBJ2-3; no clear D gene. Trimming removed 4 bases at V and 2 bases at J, with 2 bases between. The CDR3 contains 11 residues. Germline loops: CDR1 SGHNT, CDR2 YYREEE (reference sequence). The CDR3 DNA reads TGTGCCAGCAGCATCACAGATACGCAGTATTTT. Translated, it gives CASSITDTQYF.

The genes are TRBV28 and TRBJ1-2, with 7 nucleotides matching TRBD1. Germline CDR1 is MDHEN and CDR2 is SYDVKM. The CDR3 totals 16 residues. The ends lost 4 bases at V and 0 bases at J; junction bases unmatched: 8. CDR3 residues: CASSSPLGGANYGYTF. As DNA, the CDR3 is TGTGCCAGCAGTTCCCCCCTAGGGGGCGCTAACTATGGCTACACCTTC.

This chain joins TRBV10-3 and TRBJ1-2; 7 bases match TRBD1. This CDR3 contains 15 residues. J gave up 4 bases and V 4 bases, and 9 bases lay outside the gene matches. Germline values: CDR1 ENHRY, CDR2 SYGVKD. The chain's CDR3 is CAISGGTADLYGYTF. In DNA form, the CDR3 reads TGTGCCATCAGTGGTGGGACAGCCGACCTCTATGGCTACACCTTC.

The rearrangement links TRBV27 to TRBJ1-5, with D tentatively TRBD1 (6 bases). CDR1 is MNHEY and CDR2 is SMNVEV in the germline V gene (reference sequence). Trimming took 4 bases from V and 4 from J, leaving 11 bases between them. The CDR3 sequence is 14 residues long. The CDR3 sequence is CASSSWGANQPQHF. Here the CDR3 DNA reads TGTGCCAGCAGTTCGTGGGGGGCGAATCAGCCCCAGCATTTT.

This clone came up a few times. The chain carries TRBV7-9 and TRBJ1-2; 8 nucleotides agree with TRBD1. Germline CDR1 reads SEHNR; CDR2 reads FQNEAQ (reference sequence). The CDR3 sequence is 14 residues long. J lost 5 bases, V lost 5 bases, and 7 bases had no gene match. CDR3 in amino acids: CASSPQGETYGYTF. CDR3 DNA sequence: TGTGCCAGCAGCCCACAGGGGGAAACGTATGGCTACACCTTC. Supplemented by reference TRBV7-9 and TRBJ1-2, the full variable domain reads DTGVSQNPRHKITKRGQNVTFRCDPISEHNRLYWYRQTLGQGPEFLTYFQNEAQLEKSRLLSDRFSAERPKGSFSTLEIQRTEQGDSAMYLCASSPQGETYGYTFGSGTRLTVV.

The chain links TRBV5-6 to TRBJ1-2; no clear D gene. This CDR3 has 13 amino acids. Per the germline V gene, CDR1 is SGHDT and CDR2 is YYEEEE. Trimming cost V 4 bases and J 2 bases, with 9 bases left between them. CDR3 in DNA: TGTGCCAGCAGCATAGGGCCAAACTATGGCTACACCTTC. Its translation: CASSIGPNYGYTF.

The chain's CDR3 is CASSSSGGYGLYEQYF. The CDR3 nucleotides are TGTGCCAGCAGCTCTAGCGGGGGGTATGGACTGTACGAGCAGTACTTC. This chain uses TRBV13 with TRBJ2-7; 11 bases are shared with TRBD2. CDR1 is PRHDT and CDR2 is FYEKMQ in the germline V gene (reference sequence). V lost 4 bases and J lost 4; bases outside the gene matches: 9. This CDR3 contains 16 residues.

The rearrangement links TRBV5-6 to TRBJ1-2, with 10 bases aligning to TRBD1. Germline assignment: CDR1 SGHDT and CDR2 YYEEEE. V shed 3 bases and J 5 bases; nucleotides not matched to a gene: 7. This CDR3 region has 15 residues. CDR3 in amino acids: CASSSLTGGGYGYTF. The CDR3 nucleotides are TGTGCCAGCAGCTCACTGACAGGGGGCGGGTATGGCTACACCTTC. Full variable domain (missing parts from reference TRBV5-6 and TRBJ1-2): DAGVTQSPTHLIKTRGQQVTLRCSPKSGHDTVSWYQQALGQGPQFIFQYYEEEERQRGNFPDRFSGHQFPNYSSELNVNALLLGDSALYLCASSSLTGGGYGYTFGSGTRLTVV.

The V call is TRBV11-2, the J call TRBJ2-7; 8 bases align to TRBD2. From germline, CDR1 is SGHAT and CDR2 FQNNGV. This CDR3 has 17 residues. V shed 1 base, J shed 3 bases, and the junction held 11 bases outside the gene matches. The CDR3 nucleotides are TGTGCCAGCAGCTTAGGGACTAGCCTTGATACAGTCTACGAGCAGTACTTC. Translating gives CASSLGTSLDTVYEQYF.

The rearrangement links TRBV5-6 to TRBJ2-3, with D unresolved. Germline CDR1 SGHDT, CDR2 YYEEEE. This CDR3 spans 16 amino acids. Deletions cut 0 bases from V and 2 bases from J, with 13 bases between. Here the CDR3 reads CASSLDQLINTDTQYF. The CDR3 DNA sequence: TGTGCCAGCAGCTTGGATCAGCTGATTAACACAGATACGCAGTATTTT.